Below, 3 T cell receptor beta chains from the same sample are listed, as sequenced in a study of a mutant IDH1 vaccine in newly diagnosed glioma. Time point of the sample: week 23, last vaccination. Every vaccine dose comprised 300 ug of mutant IDH1 20-mer peptide plus topical imiquimod. Profiling relied on immunoSEQ multiplex PCR, and the TCRdb table lists in-frame clones only, not all of them. The sample has roughly 60,000 clones; around 84% are singletons. For these receptors, no antigen is known. Sequenced here: PBMCs, sampled from a glioma patient whose treatment included an IDH1 peptide vaccine. These receptors came from a man aged 25 to 45 with glioma.

The chain is built from TRBV28 and TRBJ1-2, with 7 bases matching TRBD1. V lost 3 bases and J lost 6; bases outside the gene matches: 10. The CDR3 sequence is 15 residues long. In germline, CDR1 is MDHEN, CDR2 SYDVKM. CDR3 sequence reads: CASSFLGQGDNGYTF. Here the CDR3 DNA reads TGTGCCAGCAGTTTCCTAGGGCAGGGGGATAATGGCTACACCTTC.

The gene calls are TRBV2 and TRBJ2-2; D call uncertain. CDR3 size: 14 residues. The V end lost 6 bases, the J end lost 0 bases, and 8 bases lay between the germline ends. Per the germline V gene, CDR1 is SNHLY and CDR2 is FYNNEI. CDR3 coding DNA: TGTGCCAGCAGGCTATATGCGAACACCGGGGAGCTGTTTTTT. Translation gives CASRLYANTGELFF. The entire variable domain, with the rest obtained from reference TRBV2 and TRBJ2-2, is as follows: EPEVTQTPSHQVTQMGQEVILRCVPISNHLYFYWYRQILGQKVEFLVSFYNNEISEKSEIFDDQFSVERPDGSNFTLKIRSTKLEDSAMYFCASRLYANTGELFFGEGSRLTVL.

The genes are TRBV19 and TRBJ1-3; D gene uncertain. Germline V gene sequence: CDR1 LNHDA, CDR2 SQIVND (reference sequence). Trimming pared 0 bases from V and 3 bases from J, leaving 9 bases between. This CDR3 has 15 amino acids. In DNA form, the CDR3 reads TGTGCCAGTAGTATAGATCCGGCAGTTGGAAACACCATATATTTT. It translates to CASSIDPAVGNTIYF.